This T cell receptor beta chain is from a study of blood T cell repertoires in COVID-19. Overall study context: COVID-19 samples from acute and convalescent phases originated in the United States, Italy and Spain.

Authors' data handling: The assay estimated nucleated cells by amplifying reference gene primers. Assay used: immunoSEQ multiplex PCR; TCRdb lists only in-frame clones, some missing. V and J calls plus clone size are reproduced from that table; the DNA served to infer D and trimming. The table includes 95,000 to 150,000 clones, approximately 81% detected once. Trimming removed 10 bases from V and 5 bases from J, with 12 bases in between. The CDR3 totals 13 residues. CDR1 and CDR2 (germline): MNHEY, SVGAGI. The material sequenced was peripheral blood. V usage is TRBV6-5 and J usage is TRBJ1-6; perhaps TRBD1 as D (6 bases). The sequence came from a man aged 35-49 years with active or convalescent COVID-19. The CDR3 reads CAIRQENNSPLHF. The CDR3 DNA sequence: TGTGCCATCCGACAGGAAAATAATTCACCCCTCCACTTT.